This TCR beta chain was sequenced in a study of T-cell memory formation after mild COVID-19. CDR3 length: 13 residues. V trimming: 6 bases; J trimming: 5 bases; junction bases outside the gene matches: 7. About this clonotype: Its antigen is not identified.

General study results and limits: Cross-reactive memory seemingly joined, as some responding clones were found in pre-infection memory. CD4/CD8 balance held among clones contracting day 15 to 85, and later expanders leaned CD4+. CD4+ clones that contracted lay mainly in CM and EM; CD8+ ones lay in EMRA.

5'RACE primed at constant segments yielded TCR alpha and TCR beta cDNA libraries bearing sample barcodes and UMIs. MiXCR, run by TCRdb on the 5' RACE reads, gives a single entry per CDR3 protein. The sample yields 470,000 or so distinct CDR3 sequences, roughly 20% seen once. What was sequenced was PBMCs or a T cell subset sorted from them (not recorded which). The chain employs TRBV12-3 or TRBV12-4 and TRBJ2-7, with 7 positions matching TRBD2. The receptor was derived from an adult woman who had mild COVID-19 (a few samples of this study predate the infection). Cell type and time point are not known. The CDR3 nucleotides read TGTGCCAGCAGCCCCGGGGGGTTGAACGAGCAGTACTTC. Protein sequence: CASSPGGLNEQYF.